The TCR beta chain described here comes from a study of early T cells in non-severe SARS-CoV-2 infection. Germline V CDR1 and CDR2: SGHKS, YYEKEE (reference sequence). Trimming shortened V by 4 bases and J by 3 bases, and 16 bases separated the two germline ends. The CDR3 covers 15 residues. TCRdb itself ran the 5' RACE reads through MiXCR, one entry per CDR3 protein. Of 30,000 to 45,000 distinct CDR3 sequences listed, roughly 4% were seen once; the top ten hold more than 8%. This clonotype appeared many times. This TCR derives from an adult who was a healthcare worker with PCR-confirmed SARS-CoV-2 infection or an uninfected control (not recorded which). V and J are TRBV5-5 and TRBJ1-2, with D possibly being TRBD1 (5 bases). Input material: whole blood. The CDR3 here is CASSPSARDYYGYTF. The CDR3 DNA follows: TGTGCCAGCAGCCCCTCGGCAAGGGACTACTATGGCTACACCTTC.